The following is a T cell receptor (beta chain) sequence with its context. Germline V lookup: CDR1 SNHLY, CDR2 FYNNEI. Deletions cut 6 bases from V and 0 bases from J, with 12 bases between. This CDR3 spans 15 amino acids. The sample comes from a study of blood T cell repertoires in COVID-19. The method was immunoSEQ multiplex PCR; TCRdb's version includes in-frame clones alone and lacks a portion of them. The data contain about 350,000 clones, roughly 90% of them seen just once; the ten biggest clones take up over 0.9%. This clonotype was obtained from a woman in her 30s who had been exposed to COVID-19. Sequences were obtained from PBMCs or T cells enriched from blood (not recorded which). This chain uses TRBV2 with TRBJ1-5, with D tentatively TRBD1 (6 bases). CDR3 in DNA: TGTGCCAGCAGACCGGACAGTTATAGCAATCAGCCCCAGCATTTT. Translating gives CASRPDSYSNQPQHF.